The T cell receptor (beta chain) described here comes from a study of shared clonotypes between healthy human individuals. Study results and caveats: About 5% of naive CD4 clonotypes were shared across a handful of donors.

Cells designated naive CD8 were CD45RO-negative and were positively selected for CCR7, with terminally differentiated effector memory CD45RA+ cells excluded. Sequenced by immunoSEQ multiplex PCR; TCRdb stores in-frame clones only, minus some. Among about 2 million clones listed, about 95% were seen once. The CDR3 consists of 14 residues. From germline, CDR1 is MDHEN and CDR2 SYDVKM. V lost 7 bases and J lost 4, with 14 bases in between. Notes on this clone: What it binds is not known.

The V and J genes are TRBV28 and TRBJ2-1; D is possibly TRBD2 (5 bases). The sample taken for sequencing was naive CD8+ T cells sorted from blood. This sequence was found in a man aged 18 to 30 in good health. CDR3 amino acids: CASTEGVQYNEQFF. Written as DNA, the CDR3 is TGTGCCAGCACCGAGGGAGTTCAGTACAATGAGCAGTTCTTC.